The clone carrying this TCR beta chain was counted ten times or more. Alpha and beta chains were covered, as first-strand cDNA relied on TRAV- and TRBV-specific primers. Using a constant-region primer together with a V-primer adapter, TCRs were subjected to approximately 20 PCR cycles of amplification. It was by in vitro transcription that isolated mRNA was amplified. TCRdb analysed the reads with MiXCR anew, one entry per CDR3 protein. This repertoire shows roughly 76,000 distinct CDR3 sequences, approximately 19% found once; its top ten account for 5.5% to 6%. The entry originates in a study of low-dose radiotherapy and immunotherapy resistance in tumors. Study at large: A total of 13 Gy over 26 weeks was given to Cohort 2 as 1 Gy per fraction every two weeks. On an every-two-weeks schedule, patients received intravenous nivolumab 240 mg, along with ipilimumab 1 mg/kg every six weeks.

Per the germline V gene, CDR1 is DFQATT and CDR2 is SNEGSKA (reference sequence). This CDR3 has 12 residues. Trimming took 5 bases from V and 5 from J, leaving 12 bases between them. Time point specified: before trial treatment. The chain links TRBV20-1 to TRBJ2-5; maybe TRBD2 (5 bases). The sequenced sample was PBMCs, obtained before treatment. This clonotype originated in a male donor with prostate cancer. CDR3 region: CSAHVTMETQYF. CDR3 nucleotides: TGCAGTGCTCATGTGACTATGGAGACCCAGTACTTC.